The 9 T cell receptor beta chains listed next were all sequenced from one sample in a study of cytomegalovirus exposure and HLA in healthy donors. The study ran its PCR with 60 Vbeta and 13 Jbeta primers. Measured with immunoSEQ multiplex PCR; TCRdb has only the in-frame clones, and not every one. The sample comprises more than 150,000 clones, 75% to 85% of which are singletons, and about 1.5% rests with the top ten. Input material: PBMCs. Receptor source: a man between 18 and 29 years old in good health and CMV-seronegative.

This clone was observed a single time. This sequence joins TRBV29-1 and TRBJ1-1; D gene uncertain. The CDR3 spans 13 residues. The germline CDR1 and CDR2 sequences are SQVTM and ANQGSEA. Trimming pared 4 bases from V and 1 base from J, leaving 10 bases between. The CDR3 sequence: CSVGLDWNTEAFF. CDR3 bases: TGCAGCGTTGGTCTGGACTGGAACACTGAAGCTTTCTTT.

V is TRBV11-2 and J is TRBJ2-1; a weak D match, TRBD2 (6 bases). Germline CDR1 and CDR2: SGHAT and FQNNGV. V was clipped by 5 bases and J by 4 bases, with 24 bases between them. The CDR3 consists of 18 residues. The chain's CDR3 is CASSPRPTVLGGYNEQFF. In nucleotides, the CDR3 is TGTGCCAGCAGCCCCCGCCCGACCGTTCTTGGGGGGTACAATGAGCAGTTCTTC.

The chain has TRBV19 and TRBJ2-2; TRBD2 aligns across 7 bases. The V segment lost 4 bases and the J segment 6 bases; nucleotides outside the gene matches: 5. The length of the CDR3 is 14 residues. CDR1 is LNHDA and CDR2 is SQIVND in the germline V gene (reference sequence). The CDR3 DNA reads TGTGCCAGTAGTAGCGGGAGTAGGCCCGGGGAGCTGTTTTTT. Translated: CASSSGSRPGELFF. The entire variable domain, with the rest obtained from reference TRBV19 and TRBJ2-2, is as follows: DGGITQSPKYLFRKEGQNVTLSCEQNLNHDAMYWYRQDPGQGLRLIYYSQIVNDFQKGDIAEGYSVSREKKESFPLTVTSAQKNPTAFYLCASSSGSRPGELFFGEGSRLTVL.

This chain joins TRBV7-2 and TRBJ2-7; D may be TRBD2 (5 bases). The CDR3 runs 14 residues. V dropped 1 base and J dropped 4 bases, with 11 bases sitting between them. Per germline, CDR1 SGHTA and CDR2 FQGNSA. CDR3 in DNA: TGTGCCAGCAGCTTAGGGCAGACTATATACGAGCAGTACTTC. This encodes CASSLGQTIYEQYF.

V is TRBV5-1 and J is TRBJ2-1; a possible D gene is TRBD2 (6 bases). Per germline, CDR1 SGHRS and CDR2 YFSETQ. V lost 8 bases, J lost 7 bases, and 19 bases lay in between. The CDR3 is 14 amino acids. The CDR3 loop is CASHWVAGKNEQFF. The CDR3 DNA is TGCGCCAGTCATTGGGTCGCGGGAAAAAATGAGCAGTTCTTC.

This clone was counted only a few times. CDR3 amino acids: CASSIVFQGMGTQYF. The CDR3 region has the DNA TGTGCCAGTAGTATAGTGTTTCAGGGGATGGGGACCCAGTACTTC. The chain couples TRBV19 to TRBJ2-5; D possibly corresponds to TRBD1 (6 bases). Per germline, CDR1 LNHDA and CDR2 SQIVND (reference sequence). This CDR3 region has 15 residues. V was cut by 1 base and J by 7 bases, with 16 bases left in between.

V and J are TRBV29-1 and TRBJ2-6, with D maybe TRBD1 (7 bases). The CDR3 length is 17 residues. Trimming left V 0 bases short and J 0 bases short, with 12 bases between. CDR1 and CDR2 (germline): SQVTM, ANQGSEA. CDR3 loop: CSVEDPGGNSGANVLTF. The CDR3 DNA sequence: TGCAGCGTTGAAGATCCAGGGGGGAACTCTGGGGCCAACGTCCTGACTTTC.

The V gene is TRBV18, the J gene TRBJ2-7, with 9 bases identical to TRBD2. The V gene end was trimmed by 5 bases and the J gene end by 0 bases; junction bases not matched to a gene: 8. This CDR3 spans 16 amino acids. Germline assignment: CDR1 KGHSH and CDR2 LQKENI. CDR3 region: CASSTRREGLSYEQYF. The CDR3, as DNA: TGTGCCAGCTCAACGCGGCGGGAGGGCCTCTCCTACGAGCAGTACTTC.

This clone has more than one count but fewer than ten. The genes are TRBV6-1 and TRBJ2-5, with a tentative D call TRBD2 (5 bases). Germline V gives CDR1 MNHNS, CDR2 SASEGT. The CDR3 is 17 amino acids. The V end was cut by 3 bases, the J end by 5 bases, with 22 bases between. The CDR3 region has the DNA TGTGCCAGCAGTGATAGAACACTAGGGTCCGCGGGTGAGACCCAGTACTTC. Amino acids: CASSDRTLGSAGETQYF.